These T cell receptor beta chains were read from a single sample in a study of T-cell memory formation after mild COVID-19. In TCRdb, the 5' RACE reads were re-called with MiXCR into one record per CDR3 protein. The sample shows 180,000 or so distinct CDR3 sequences, more than 15% of them seen only once. Material: PBMCs or a T cell subset sorted from them (not recorded which). These receptors were obtained from an adult woman who had mild COVID-19 (a few samples of this study predate the infection). Cell type and time point are not known. The CDR3 runs from the conserved cysteine through the conserved F or W. The D gene is left open where the match is weak. Not every row has a clone size; where given, it reads once, few, many or a size class.

TRBJ2-7,TRBD1,TRBV30,few,CAWSGGQGFYEQYF,TGTGCCTGGAGTGGAGGACAGGGGTTCTACGAGCAGTACTTC
TRBJ2-6,-,TRBV9,-,CASSVAGDSRSGANVLTF,TGTGCCAGCAGCGTAGCTGGGGACTCTCGCTCTGGGGCCAACGTCCTGACTTTC
TRBJ2-2,-,TRBV9,few,CASSVEQSRLPGELFF,TGTGCCAGCAGCGTAGAACAATCTAGGTTGCCCGGGGAGCTGTTTTTT
TRBJ1-1,-,TRBV12-3/TRBV12-4,few,CASSFGEDSEAFF,TGTGCCAGCTCTTTCGGGGAGGATAGTGAAGCTTTCTTT
TRBJ2-7,-,TRBV6-6,few,CASRGTGSYEQYF,TGTGCCAGCAGAGGCACAGGTTCCTACGAGCAGTACTTC
TRBJ2-3,TRBD1,TRBV6-5,-,CASKTGQSTDTQYF,TGTGCCAGCAAAACGGGACAGAGCACAGATACGCAGTATTTT
TRBJ2-1,TRBD1,TRBV7-2,-,CASSPGTVQYAEQFF,TGTGCCAGCAGCCCCGGGACAGTACAATATGCAGAGCAGTTCTTC
TRBJ2-1,TRBD2,TRBV29-1,many,CSVDGRLAGFNNEQFF,TGCAGCGTCGACGGGAGACTAGCGGGGTTCAACAATGAGCAGTTCTTC
TRBJ1-1,-,TRBV6-6,-,CASSYSGWSTEAFF,TGTGCCAGCAGTTACTCCGGGTGGAGCACTGAAGCTTTCTTT
TRBJ2-3,-,TRBV7-2,-,CASSRLGGTDTQYF,TGTGCCAGCAGCCGACTAGGGGGCACAGATACGCAGTATTTT
TRBJ2-5,-,TRBV11-3,few,CASSRQEGETQYF,TGTGCCAGCAGCCGACAGGAGGGGGAGACCCAGTACTTC
TRBJ2-1,TRBD2,TRBV7-7,-,CASSLAWEGYNEQFF,TGTGCCAGCAGCTTAGCCTGGGAGGGTTACAATGAGCAGTTCTTC
TRBJ2-2,-,TRBV3-1,many,CASSHQTGREELFF,TGTGCCAGCAGCCACCAGACAGGGCGGGAGGAGCTGTTTTTT
TRBJ2-1,TRBD1,TRBV6-5,-,CASKTGGHYNEQFF,TGTGCCAGTAAGACAGGGGGCCATTATAATGAGCAGTTCTTC
TRBJ1-1,-,TRBV27,-,CASRPLGWDTEAFF,TGTGCCAGCAGGCCCCTTGGGTGGGACACTGAAGCTTTCTTT
TRBJ2-3,-,TRBV11-3,-,CASSLGGSTTDTQYF,TGTGCCAGCAGCTTGGGTGGTAGTACCACAGATACGCAGTATTTT
TRBJ2-7,-,TRBV5-4,-,CASSLESSRGGYEQYF,TGTGCCAGCAGCTTGGAGTCGTCTCGGGGCGGATACGAGCAGTACTTC
TRBJ2-1,-,TRBV6-5,few,CASSFTLSNEQFF,TGTGCCAGCAGCTTCACACTCTCCAATGAGCAGTTCTTC
TRBJ2-2,-,TRBV11-2,once,CASGKLRAGELFF,TGTGCCAGCGGCAAATTACGGGCCGGGGAGCTGTTTTTT
TRBJ1-5,-,TRBV5-5,-,CASSLGLSYSNQPQHF,TGTGCCAGCAGCTTGGGCCTGTCCTATAGCAATCAGCCCCAGCATTTT
TRBJ2-3,-,TRBV5-1,-,CATRLTYTDTQYF,TGCGCCACGAGACTTACTTACACAGATACGCAGTATTTT
TRBJ2-1,-,TRBV5-1,-,CASSLGGQGINEQFF,TGCGCCAGCAGCTTGGGTGGCCAGGGGATCAATGAGCAGTTCTTC
TRBJ1-5,-,TRBV6-5,few,CASSYARLQPQHF,TGTGCCAGCAGTTACGCCCGTTTACAGCCCCAGCATTTT
TRBJ1-6,-,TRBV5-6,-,CASSPRQVNSPLHF,TGTGCCAGCAGCCCCCGACAGGTCAATTCACCCCTCCACTTT
TRBJ2-2,-,TRBV5-5,-,CASNLDRMVGELFF,TGTGCCAGCAACCTAGACCGGATGGTCGGGGAGCTGTTTTTT
TRBJ2-7,-,TRBV4-1,few,CASSQDSRLAVRLYEQYF,TGCGCCAGCAGCCAAGATAGTCGTCTAGCTGTCCGACTCTACGAGCAGTACTTC
TRBJ2-7,-,TRBV6-2/TRBV6-3,-,CASSYHFYYEQYF,TGTGCCAGCAGTTACCATTTTTACTACGAGCAGTACTTC
TRBJ2-6,TRBD1,TRBV7-9,few,CASSPRTGKNSGANVLTF,TGTGCCAGCAGCCCGAGGACAGGAAAAAACTCTGGGGCCAACGTCCTGACTTTC
TRBJ1-1,-,TRBV10-1,-,CASSESEAREGNTEAFF,TGCGCCAGCAGTGAGTCAGAGGCACGGGAGGGAAACACTGAAGCTTTCTTT
TRBJ2-3,TRBD2,TRBV19,-,CASSRLAGGSTDTQYF,TGTGCCAGTAGTAGACTAGCGGGAGGCTCCACAGATACGCAGTATTTT
TRBJ1-1,-,TRBV6-4,-,CASAKDRNTEAFF,TGTGCCAGCGCCAAGGACAGGAACACTGAAGCTTTCTTT
TRBJ2-1,TRBD2,TRBV24-1,few,CATSDSTSGGFNEQFF,TGTGCCACCAGTGATTCGACTAGCGGGGGGTTCAATGAGCAGTTCTTC
TRBJ1-1,TRBD1,TRBV12-3/TRBV12-4,few,CASTRQGAWAEAFF,TGTGCCAGCACCAGACAGGGGGCTTGGGCTGAAGCTTTCTTT
TRBJ1-5,-,TRBV12-3/TRBV12-4,few,CASSLAVSNQPQHF,TGTGCCAGCAGTTTAGCGGTTAGCAATCAGCCCCAGCATTTT
TRBJ1-2,-,TRBV12-3/TRBV12-4,many,CASSFPGDGYTF,TGTGCCAGCAGTTTTCCCGGGGATGGCTACACCTTC
TRBJ2-7,TRBD1,TRBV20-1,-,CSAPRQGNYEQYF,TGCAGTGCCCCTCGACAGGGGAACTACGAGCAGTACTTC
TRBJ2-7,-,TRBV20-1,-,CSARDMGSSGLYEQYF,TGCAGTGCTAGAGATATGGGGAGTTCCGGCCTCTACGAGCAGTACTTC
TRBJ2-2,TRBD1,TRBV7-2,-,CASSMQTGFGELFF,TGTGCCAGCAGCATGCAGACAGGGTTCGGGGAGCTGTTTTTT
TRBJ2-7,-,TRBV12-3/TRBV12-4,few,CASSLGQVSSYEQYF,TGTGCCAGCAGTTTAGGACAGGTGAGCTCCTACGAGCAGTACTTC